This T cell receptor beta chain was sequenced during a study of Ad26.COV2.S vaccination and SARS-CoV-2 variants. As for the study in general: Administration of Ad26.COV2.S was intramuscular, either once or twice 56 days apart. The study, taken as a whole, reports: Reportedly, after vaccination the spike-specific CD8+ and CD4+ T cell responses displayed substantial breadth. With respect to non-spike TCR breadth, vaccine and placebo recipients were similar.

This CDR3 comprises 15 residues. V was pared by 1 base and J by 0 bases, with 11 bases between. The germline V gene has CDR1 SGHRS and CDR2 YFSETQ. Data came from immunoSEQ multiplex PCR; TCRdb stores just in-frame clones and leaves some out. The table lists roughly 700,000 clones, roughly nine tenths of them singletons. The treatment: over 15 received Ad26.COV2.S at low or high dose, single or two shots; roughly five received placebo; per-sample allocation not given. Collection of the samples took place on day 63 after the first injection of vaccine or placebo. As for this clone: Its antigen is still unknown.

This rearrangement joins TRBV5-1 to TRBJ2-7; either TRBD1 or TRBD2 may supply D (5 bases each). This receptor was obtained from a person aged 18-60 years who received the Ad26.COV2.S COVID-19 vaccine or a placebo. The sequencing here drew on peripheral blood, taken in a trial of Ad26.COV2.S vaccine versus placebo. The CDR3 sequence: CASSLRSGSSYEQYF. CDR3 in DNA: TGCGCCAGCAGCTTGAGGTCAGGGAGCTCCTACGAGCAGTACTTC.